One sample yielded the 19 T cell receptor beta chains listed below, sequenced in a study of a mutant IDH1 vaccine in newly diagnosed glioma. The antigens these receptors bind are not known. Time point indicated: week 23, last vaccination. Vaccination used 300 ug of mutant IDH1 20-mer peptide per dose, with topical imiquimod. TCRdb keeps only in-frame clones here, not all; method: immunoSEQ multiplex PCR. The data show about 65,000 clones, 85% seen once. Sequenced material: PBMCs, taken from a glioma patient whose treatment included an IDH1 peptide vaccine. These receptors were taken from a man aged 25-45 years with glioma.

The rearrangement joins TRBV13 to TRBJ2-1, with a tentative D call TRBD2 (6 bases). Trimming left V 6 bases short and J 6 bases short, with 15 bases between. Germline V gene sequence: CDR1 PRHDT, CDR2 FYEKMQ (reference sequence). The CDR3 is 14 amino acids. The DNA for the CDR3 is TGTGCCAGCAGATCTCCCCCTAGCGTCAATGAGCAGTTCTTC. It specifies CASRSPPSVNEQFF.

The CDR3 reads CASTPGLAVLNTGELFF. In nucleotides, the CDR3 is TGTGCCAGCACTCCGGGACTAGCGGTACTGAACACCGGGGAGCTGTTTTTT. The V call is TRBV27, the J call TRBJ2-2; TRBD2 matches 11 bases. V was pared by 7 bases and J by 1 base, with 8 bases of the junction left unmatched. Germline lookup yields CDR1 MNHEY and CDR2 SMNVEV (reference sequence). The CDR3 spans 17 residues.

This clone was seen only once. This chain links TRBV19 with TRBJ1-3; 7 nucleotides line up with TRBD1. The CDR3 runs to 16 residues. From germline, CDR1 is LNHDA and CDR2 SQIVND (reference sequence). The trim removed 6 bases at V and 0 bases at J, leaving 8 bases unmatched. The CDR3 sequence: CASRKQGPASGNTIYF. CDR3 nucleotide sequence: TGTGCCAGTAGAAAACAGGGGCCGGCCTCTGGAAACACCATATATTTT. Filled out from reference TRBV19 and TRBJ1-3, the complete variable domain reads DGGITQSPKYLFRKEGQNVTLSCEQNLNHDAMYWYRQDPGQGLRLIYYSQIVNDFQKGDIAEGYSVSREKKESFPLTVTSAQKNPTAFYLCASRKQGPASGNTIYFGEGSWLTVV.

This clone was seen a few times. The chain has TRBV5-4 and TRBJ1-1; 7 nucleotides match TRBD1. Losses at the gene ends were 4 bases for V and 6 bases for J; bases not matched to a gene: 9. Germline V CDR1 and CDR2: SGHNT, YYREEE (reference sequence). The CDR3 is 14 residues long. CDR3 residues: CASSPRTGIAEAFF. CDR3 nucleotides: TGTGCCAGCAGCCCTCGGACAGGAATCGCTGAAGCTTTCTTT.

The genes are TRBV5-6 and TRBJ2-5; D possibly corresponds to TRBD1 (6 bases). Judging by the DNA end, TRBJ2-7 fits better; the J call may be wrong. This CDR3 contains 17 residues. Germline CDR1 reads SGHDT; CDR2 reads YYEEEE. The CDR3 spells CASSSERRDTSSYEQYF. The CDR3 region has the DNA TGTGCCAGCAGCTCTGAACGTAGGGACACAAGCTCCTACGAGCAGTACTTC.

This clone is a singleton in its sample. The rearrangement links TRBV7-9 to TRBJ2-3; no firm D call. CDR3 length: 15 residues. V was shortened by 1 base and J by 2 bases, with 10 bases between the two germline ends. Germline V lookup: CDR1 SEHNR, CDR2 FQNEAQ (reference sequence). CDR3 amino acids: CASSLVVGITDTQYF. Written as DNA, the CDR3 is TGTGCCAGCAGCTTAGTGGTCGGAATCACAGATACGCAGTATTTT.

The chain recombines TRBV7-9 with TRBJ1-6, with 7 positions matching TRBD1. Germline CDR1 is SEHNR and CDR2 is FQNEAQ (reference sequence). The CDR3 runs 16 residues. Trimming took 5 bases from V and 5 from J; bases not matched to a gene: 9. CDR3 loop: CASSIPGQAHNSPLHF. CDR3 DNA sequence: TGTGCCAGCAGCATCCCAGGACAGGCGCATAATTCACCCCTCCACTTT.

In nucleotides, the CDR3 is TGTGCCAGCAGCTCGACCGGGACAGGGAGCTACGAGCAGTACTTC. It specifies CASSSTGTGSYEQYF. The rearrangement uses TRBV11-3 and TRBJ2-7; 9 positions match TRBD1. The germline V gene has CDR1 SGHNT and CDR2 YENEEA. The CDR3 contains 15 residues. The V segment lost 4 bases and the J segment 3 bases; nucleotides outside the gene matches: 7.

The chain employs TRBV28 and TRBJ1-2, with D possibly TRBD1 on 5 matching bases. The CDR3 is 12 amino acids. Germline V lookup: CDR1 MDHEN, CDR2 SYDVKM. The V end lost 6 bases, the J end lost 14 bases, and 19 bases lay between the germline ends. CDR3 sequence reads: CASSSGSRDWTF. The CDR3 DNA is TGTGCCAGCAGCTCCGGGAGCAGGGATTGGACCTTC.

The CDR3 bases are TGTGCCAGCTCACCAGAGTATAAGGGAGCGATGAGCCCCGACAATGAGCAGTTCTTC. This encodes CASSPEYKGAMSPDNEQFF. The chain combines TRBV18 with TRBJ2-1; tentative D call: TRBD2 (5 bases). The CDR3 totals 19 residues. Germline V CDR1 and CDR2: KGHSH, LQKENI. V shed 2 bases and J shed 5 bases, with 25 bases lying between them. Full variable domain (rest looked up from reference TRBV18 and TRBJ2-1): NAGVMQNPRHLVRRRGQEARLRCSPMKGHSHVYWYRQLPEEGLKFMVYLQKENIIDESGMPKERFSAEFPKEGPSILRIQQVVRGDSAAYFCASSPEYKGAMSPDNEQFFGPGTRLTVL.

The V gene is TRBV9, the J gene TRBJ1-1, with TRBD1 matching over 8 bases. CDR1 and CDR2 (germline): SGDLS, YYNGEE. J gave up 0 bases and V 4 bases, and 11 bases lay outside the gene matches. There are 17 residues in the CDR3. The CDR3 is CASSTRTGLDVNTEAFF. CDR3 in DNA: TGTGCCAGCAGCACGCGGACAGGGTTAGATGTGAACACTGAAGCTTTCTTT.

CDR3 bases: TGCAGCGTTAGGAAGAGCATGAACACTGAAGCTTTCTTT. It translates to CSVRKSMNTEAFF. The J gene is TRBJ1-1, the V gene TRBV29-1, with unresolved D. In germline, CDR1 is SQVTM, CDR2 ANQGSEA. Trimming took off 5 bases at V and 0 bases at J, with 10 bases between the two ends. The CDR3 extends over 13 amino acids.

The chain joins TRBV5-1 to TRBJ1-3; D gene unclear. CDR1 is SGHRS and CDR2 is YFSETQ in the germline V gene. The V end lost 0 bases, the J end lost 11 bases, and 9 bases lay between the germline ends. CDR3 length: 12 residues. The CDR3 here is CASSLDSVAIYF. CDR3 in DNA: TGCGCCAGCAGCTTGGACTCTGTAGCCATATATTTT.

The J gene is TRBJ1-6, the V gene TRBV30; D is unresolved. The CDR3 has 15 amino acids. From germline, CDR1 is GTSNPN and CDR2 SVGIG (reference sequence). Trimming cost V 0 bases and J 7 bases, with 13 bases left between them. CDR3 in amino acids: CAWSVEAPGNSPLHF. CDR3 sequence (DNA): TGTGCCTGGAGTGTAGAGGCCCCCGGGAATTCACCCCTCCACTTT.

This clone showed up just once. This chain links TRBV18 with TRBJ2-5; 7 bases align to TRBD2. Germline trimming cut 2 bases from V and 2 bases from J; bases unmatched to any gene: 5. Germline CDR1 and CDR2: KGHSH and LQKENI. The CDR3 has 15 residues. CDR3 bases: TGTGCCAGCTCACCAGGGACTATACAACAAGAGACCCAGTACTTC. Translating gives CASSPGTIQQETQYF.

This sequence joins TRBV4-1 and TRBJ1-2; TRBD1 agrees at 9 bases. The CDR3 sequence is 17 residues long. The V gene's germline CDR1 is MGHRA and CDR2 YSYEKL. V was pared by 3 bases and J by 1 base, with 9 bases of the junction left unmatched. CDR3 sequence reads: CASSHRARDRVNYGYTF. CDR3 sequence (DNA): TGCGCCAGCAGCCATCGCGCCCGGGACAGGGTTAACTATGGCTACACCTTC.

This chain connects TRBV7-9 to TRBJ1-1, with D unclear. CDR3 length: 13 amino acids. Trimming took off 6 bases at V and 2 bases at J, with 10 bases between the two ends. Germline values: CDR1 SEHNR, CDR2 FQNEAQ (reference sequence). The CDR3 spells CASRIRTNTEAFF. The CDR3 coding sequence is TGTGCCAGCAGAATCCGAACAAACACTGAAGCTTTCTTT.

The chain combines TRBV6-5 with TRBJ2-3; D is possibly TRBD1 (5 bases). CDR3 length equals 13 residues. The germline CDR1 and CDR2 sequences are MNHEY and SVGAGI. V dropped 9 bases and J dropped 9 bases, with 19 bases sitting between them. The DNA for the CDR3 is TGTGCCAGTACCGGGTTAGGGGCAGGGACGCAGTATTTT. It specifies CASTGLGAGTQYF.

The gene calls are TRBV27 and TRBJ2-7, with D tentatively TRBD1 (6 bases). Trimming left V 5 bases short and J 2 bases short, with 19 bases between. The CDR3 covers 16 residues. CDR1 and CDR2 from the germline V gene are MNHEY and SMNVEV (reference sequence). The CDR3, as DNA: TGTGCCAGCAGTCCAACGACAGGCGTCCTCACCTACGAGCAGTACTTC. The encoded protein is CASSPTTGVLTYEQYF.